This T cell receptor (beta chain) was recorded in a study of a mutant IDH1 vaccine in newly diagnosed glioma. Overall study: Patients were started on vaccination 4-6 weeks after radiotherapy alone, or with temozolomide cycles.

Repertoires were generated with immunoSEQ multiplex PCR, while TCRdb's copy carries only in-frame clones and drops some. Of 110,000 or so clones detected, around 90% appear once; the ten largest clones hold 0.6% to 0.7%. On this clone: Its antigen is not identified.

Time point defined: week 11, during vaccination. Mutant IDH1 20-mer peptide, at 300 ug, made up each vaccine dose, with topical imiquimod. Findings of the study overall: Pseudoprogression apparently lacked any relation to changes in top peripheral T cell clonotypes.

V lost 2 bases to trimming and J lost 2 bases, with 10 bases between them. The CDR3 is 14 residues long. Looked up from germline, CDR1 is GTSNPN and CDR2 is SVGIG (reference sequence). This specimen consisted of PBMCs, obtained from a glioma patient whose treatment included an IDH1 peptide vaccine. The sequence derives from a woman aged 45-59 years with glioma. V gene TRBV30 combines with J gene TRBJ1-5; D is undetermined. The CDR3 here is CAWSRGGGNQPQHF. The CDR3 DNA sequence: TGTGCCTGGAGTCGAGGCGGGGGCAATCAGCCCCAGCATTTT.